This T cell receptor (beta chain) was retrieved from a study of early T cells in non-severe SARS-CoV-2 infection. Study overall: Sequenced material consisted of bulk RNA (from unsorted whole blood), and chains were unpaired. Study-level results: There was a bias toward anti-spike CD8 responses in VDJdb matching, which missed private and CD4 specificities.

V lost 5 bases and J 6 bases, leaving 18 bases between the germline ends. CDR3 length: 15 residues. Germline CDR1 SGHNT, CDR2 YENEEA. The TCR library protocol attached unique molecular identifiers to the individual cDNA molecules. TCRdb recomputed calls from the 5' RACE reads with MiXCR, one row per CDR3 protein. The table lists some 45,000 distinct CDR3 sequences, approximately 4% of them singletons. There are many counts of this clonotype. As yet, its antigen is unknown. The source material was whole blood. The TCR was taken from an adult who was a healthcare worker with PCR-confirmed SARS-CoV-2 infection or an uninfected control (not recorded which). The chain combines TRBV11-3 with TRBJ2-3; possibly TRBD2 for D (6 bases). CDR3 in amino acids: CASSPGLLSVDTQYF. CDR3 nucleotide sequence: TGTGCCAGCAGCCCAGGACTACTCTCCGTTGATACGCAGTATTTT.